The 31 T cell receptor beta chains in this list originate from one sample, sequenced in a study of cytomegalovirus exposure and HLA in healthy donors (dated by TCRdb to about 2017). The library was produced with the immunoSEQ multiplex PCR assay. For the multiplex PCR, a mixture combining 60 forward primers for TCR Vbeta segments and 13 reverse primers for TCR Jbeta segments was used. The immuneACCESS repertoire file appears here via TCRdb, limited to in-frame rearrangements. These files lack a portion of the clones; in checked studies, under half of the deficit traces to unresolved V genes, and the cause of the others is not known. The sample yields some 160,000 clones; over 70% were counted once. About 1.4% of the sample is in the top ten clones. What was sequenced was PBMCs. These receptors were collected from a woman in her 30s in good health and CMV-seronegative.

The chain couples TRBV27 to TRBJ1-1, with a possible D match to TRBD1 (5 bases). The CDR3 covers 15 residues. Germline-derived CDR1 and CDR2 are MNHEY and SMNVEV (reference sequence). The germline V and J ends were trimmed by 3 bases and 3 bases, with 14 bases remaining between them. CDR3 region: CASSLVGGTYTEAFF. The CDR3 DNA reads as TGTGCCAGCAGTTTGGTTGGGGGGACCTACACTGAAGCTTTCTTT.

The chain recombines TRBV6-5 with TRBJ1-1; 8 nucleotides match TRBD1. Germline CDR1 MNHEY, CDR2 SVGAGI. The CDR3 totals 15 residues. The V gene end was trimmed by 6 bases and the J gene end by 7 bases; junction bases not matched to a gene: 13. The DNA for the CDR3 is TGTGCCAGCAGAGGGACAGGCTCAGCAAGAGGTGAAGCTTTCTTT. Its protein is CASRGTGSARGEAFF.

The chain links TRBV28 to TRBJ1-1, with TRBD1 identical over 8 bases. The CDR3 length is 12 residues. Trimming removed 8 bases from V and 8 bases from J; junction bases left unmatched: 7. From germline, CDR1 is MDHEN and CDR2 SYDVKM. The CDR3 sequence is CASDFGDREAFF. CDR3 nucleotides: TGTGCCAGCGACTTCGGGGACAGGGAAGCTTTCTTT.

V and J are TRBV28 and TRBJ2-7; 8 bases map to TRBD2. This CDR3 is 13 amino acids long. Germline CDR1 is MDHEN and CDR2 is SYDVKM. The V gene end was trimmed by 10 bases and the J gene end by 2 bases; junction bases not matched to a gene: 7. CDR3 in DNA: TGTGCCACTGGGGGCGGGGGGACCTACGAGCAGTACTTC. Translating gives CATGGGGTYEQYF. Looking up the rest from reference TRBV28 and TRBJ2-7 gives the full variable domain: DVKVTQSSRYLVKRTGEKVFLECVQDMDHENMFWYRQDPGLGLRLIYFSYDVKMKEKGDIPEGYSVSREKKERFSLILESASTNQTSMYLCATGGGGTYEQYFGPGTRLTVT.

This clone was seen only once. This chain uses TRBV18 with TRBJ1-3, with TRBD1 as a possible D gene (6 bases). Per the germline V gene, CDR1 is KGHSH and CDR2 is LQKENI. The CDR3 is 13 amino acids. Between the trimmed V and J ends, which lost 5 bases and 9 bases, there was a span of 14 bases. CDR3 DNA sequence: TGTGCCAGCTCAACCGTACAGGGTGCCACCATATATTTT. Translation gives CASSTVQGATIYF.

The chain carries TRBV28 and TRBJ2-7, with TRBD1 matching 9 bases. Trimming at V came to 2 bases and at J to 7 bases, leaving 9 bases not matched to a gene. Germline-derived CDR1 and CDR2 are MDHEN and SYDVKM. The CDR3 consists of 15 residues. The CDR3 sequence: CASSLGDRATGEQYF. The DNA of the CDR3 is TGTGCCAGCAGTTTAGGGGACAGGGCGACGGGGGAGCAGTACTTC. Complete variable domain (other parts from reference TRBV28 and TRBJ2-7): DVKVTQSSRYLVKRTGEKVFLECVQDMDHENMFWYRQDPGLGLRLIYFSYDVKMKEKGDIPEGYSVSREKKERFSLILESASTNQTSMYLCASSLGDRATGEQYFGPGTRLTVT.

This clone is termed medium-sized (0.01 to 0.1%). The chain is built from TRBV29-1 and TRBJ2-2; D gene ambiguous. Germline CDR1 SQVTM, CDR2 ANQGSEA. The CDR3 length is 15 residues. Trimming shortened V by 8 bases and J by 0 bases, and 16 bases separated the two germline ends. CDR3 residues: CSPHPPPANTGELFF. Here the CDR3 DNA reads TGCAGCCCACACCCACCCCCCGCGAACACCGGGGAGCTGTTTTTT.

Written as DNA, the CDR3 is TGTGCCAGCAGCTTGGGGGGACTGGTTAATTCACCCCTCCACTTT. This codes for CASSLGGLVNSPLHF. The chain uses TRBV5-6 and TRBJ1-6; D may be TRBD1 (5 bases). V was trimmed by 0 bases and J by 6 bases, leaving 10 bases between them. Germline V gene sequence: CDR1 SGHDT, CDR2 YYEEEE. This CDR3 region has 15 residues.

This rearrangement joins TRBV5-1 to TRBJ1-4; D gene uncertain. The CDR3 spans 15 residues. Germline loops: CDR1 SGHRS, CDR2 YFSETQ. Trimming pared 1 base from V and 4 bases from J, leaving 11 bases between. The CDR3 DNA reads TGCGCCAGCAGCTTGAATTTTCAGATTAATGAAAAACTGTTTTTT. Translated: CASSLNFQINEKLFF.

A note on this clone: Other nucleotide sequences from this sample produce the same CDR3. The rearrangement joins TRBV6-5 to TRBJ1-6; the match to TRBD1 covers 7 bases. From germline, CDR1 is MNHEY and CDR2 SVGAGI. The junction had 1 base not matched to a gene; V was cut back by 4 bases and J by 4 bases. The CDR3 loop spans 14 amino acids. CDR3 sequence (DNA): TGTGCCAGCAGTTGGGACAGATATAATTCACCCCTCCACTTT. Translated: CASSWDRYNSPLHF.

This rearrangement joins TRBV5-1 to TRBJ2-7; D perhaps matches TRBD2 (6 bases). The germline CDR1 and CDR2 sequences are SGHRS and YFSETQ. The length of the CDR3 is 15 residues. Trimming shortened V by 4 bases and J by 6 bases, and 20 bases separated the two germline ends. The CDR3 nucleotides are TGCGCCAGCAGCCCGGGAGATTGGGCGGGCTCCGAGCAGTACTTC. Translation: CASSPGDWAGSEQYF. The variable domain in full, completed from reference TRBV5-1 and TRBJ2-7, reads KAGVTQTPRYLIKTRGQQVTLSCSPISGHRSVSWYQQTPGQGLQFLFEYFSETQRNKGNFPGRFSGRQFSNSRSEMNVSTLELGDSALYLCASSPGDWAGSEQYFGPGTRLTVT.

The sample holds one count of this clone. The V gene is TRBV2, the J gene TRBJ2-7, with 13 bases identical to TRBD2. CDR1 is SNHLY, CDR2 FYNNEI, per germline. The CDR3 is 17 residues long. V shed 4 bases, J shed 0 bases, and the junction held 6 bases outside the gene matches. The CDR3 reads CASSARLAGGLSYEQYF. CDR3 DNA sequence: TGTGCCAGCAGTGCGAGACTAGCGGGGGGTCTCTCCTACGAGCAGTACTTC.

The V gene is TRBV2, the J gene TRBJ2-5; 10 nucleotides match TRBD2. The CDR3 contains 15 residues. From germline, CDR1 is SNHLY and CDR2 FYNNEI. V lost 6 bases, J lost 2 bases, and 6 bases stayed unmatched. The CDR3 protein is CASSEEAGGQETQYF. The CDR3 DNA reads TGTGCCAGCAGCGAGGAAGCGGGGGGGCAAGAGACCCAGTACTTC.

The rearrangement joins TRBV5-4 to TRBJ2-2, with TRBD1 matching over 7 bases. The J segment lost 5 bases and the V segment lost 4 bases, leaving 8 bases of the junction unmatched. In germline, CDR1 is SGHNT, CDR2 YYREEE (reference sequence). This CDR3 spans 15 amino acids. The CDR3 reads CASSGGGQRTGELFF. DNA for the CDR3: TGTGCCAGCAGCGGTGGGGGACAGAGAACCGGGGAGCTGTTTTTT.

CDR3 in amino acids: CASSFPLAGALNEYF. The CDR3, as DNA: TGTGCCAGCAGCTTCCCACTAGCGGGGGCTCTTAACGAGTATTTT. This chain links TRBV5-5 with TRBJ2-3; 11 bases map to TRBD2. V lost 2 bases to trimming and J lost 13 bases; unmatched junction nucleotides: 12. The CDR3 spans 15 residues. Germline CDR1 reads SGHKS; CDR2 reads YYEKEE (reference sequence).

The genes are TRBV28 and TRBJ2-1; 14 nucleotides align to TRBD2. The CDR3 extends over 17 amino acids. The trim removed 2 bases at V and 5 bases at J, leaving 5 bases unmatched. The germline V gene has CDR1 MDHEN and CDR2 SYDVKM. For the CDR3, the DNA is TGTGCCAGCAGTTTACTGGGACTAGCGGGGGCCCACAATGAGCAGTTCTTC. It translates to CASSLLGLAGAHNEQFF.

V usage is TRBV5-1 and J usage is TRBJ2-1; 8 bases line up with TRBD1. This CDR3 has 16 amino acids. The trim removed 3 bases at V and 6 bases at J, leaving 11 bases unmatched. Germline V gene data show CDR1 as SGHRS and CDR2 as YFSETQ. The DNA of the CDR3 is TGCGCCAGCAGCTCCCCTAAGACAGGGGCTCTCAATGAGCAGTTCTTC. Its translation: CASSSPKTGALNEQFF.

V gene TRBV2 combines with J gene TRBJ1-1; D remains ambiguous. Germline lookup yields CDR1 SNHLY and CDR2 FYNNEI. The V end was cut by 0 bases, the J end by 1 base, with 9 bases between. The CDR3 totals 15 residues. For the CDR3, the DNA is TGTGCCAGCAGTGAAGCGTCCCGCGGGAACACTGAAGCTTTCTTT. Translation gives CASSEASRGNTEAFF.

The chain links TRBV19 to TRBJ1-5, with a tentative D call TRBD1 (5 bases). The germline V gene encodes CDR1 LNHDA and CDR2 SQIVND (reference sequence). Trimming removed 5 bases at V and 3 bases at J, with 20 bases between. The CDR3 has 17 amino acids. The CDR3 is CASSAEQERSHNQPQHF. DNA of the CDR3: TGTGCCAGTAGTGCAGAACAGGAAAGGAGCCACAATCAGCCCCAGCATTTT.

This clone was detected only a few times. The chain links TRBV4-1 to TRBJ1-2, with TRBD1 as a possible D gene (5 bases). This CDR3 spans 15 amino acids. From germline, CDR1 is MGHRA and CDR2 YSYEKL. V lost 1 base and J 2 bases, leaving 11 bases between the germline ends. The CDR3 DNA is TGCGCCAGCAGCCAAGTTGGGCAGGGCAACTATGGCTACACCTTC. As protein: CASSQVGQGNYGYTF.

The J gene is TRBJ2-1, the V gene TRBV19; 9 nucleotides line up with TRBD2. The V and J ends lost 7 bases and 0 bases, in that order; junction bases with no gene match: 13. Germline values: CDR1 LNHDA, CDR2 SQIVND (reference sequence). The CDR3 length is 18 residues. The CDR3 spells CASTIGAGGASSYNEQFF. The CDR3 DNA reads as TGTGCCAGTACCATCGGGGCGGGGGGGGCTAGCTCCTACAATGAGCAGTTCTTC.

CDR3 coding DNA: TGTGCCAGCAGCTCCAGACTAGCGGGGGGTACGACCCAGTACTTC. The encoded protein is CASSSRLAGGTTQYF. This rearrangement joins TRBV7-2 to TRBJ2-5; 13 bases map to TRBD2. CDR3 length: 15 residues. Germline assignment: CDR1 SGHTA and CDR2 FQGNSA. V trimming: 4 bases; J trimming: 7 bases; junction bases outside the gene matches: 6.

This clone was found once. The chain joins TRBV27 to TRBJ2-5; 8 bases are a match to TRBD2. Looked up from germline, CDR1 is MNHEY and CDR2 is SMNVEV (reference sequence). Trimming removed 4 bases from V and 7 bases from J; junction bases left unmatched: 14. CDR3 length equals 16 residues. CDR3 amino acids: CASSSPSTSVDATQYF. CDR3 nucleotides: TGTGCCAGCAGTTCCCCTTCGACTAGCGTTGACGCGACCCAGTACTTC.

V is TRBV7-9 and J is TRBJ1-2; D gene ambiguous. V was pared by 7 bases and J by 5 bases, with 17 bases between. Germline CDR1 is SEHNR and CDR2 is FQNEAQ (reference sequence). The CDR3 sequence is 14 residues long. The CDR3 here is CASTPFQVTYGYTF. Written as DNA, the CDR3 is TGTGCCAGCACCCCCTTCCAGGTGACATATGGCTACACCTTC.

In regard to this clone: Additional DNA sequences in this sample encode the identical CDR3. In DNA form, the CDR3 reads TGTGCCAGCAGTTACTCAGGGGCGGGCTACACCTTC. Translated: CASSYSGAGYTF. This chain joins TRBV6-5 and TRBJ1-2, with D perhaps matching TRBD1 (5 bases). V was shortened by 0 bases and J by 8 bases, with 7 bases between the two germline ends. The germline V gene encodes CDR1 MNHEY and CDR2 SVGAGI. This CDR3 contains 12 residues.

The gene calls are TRBV7-2 and TRBJ2-4; 7 bases line up with TRBD2. The V segment lost 1 base and the J segment 9 bases; nucleotides outside the gene matches: 9. This CDR3 has 15 amino acids. Germline CDR1 and CDR2: SGHTA and FQGNSA. The CDR3 protein is CASSLGFQTSSIQYF. In DNA, the CDR3 is TGTGCCAGCAGCTTAGGGTTTCAGACTAGCAGCATTCAGTACTTC.

The chain links TRBV9 to TRBJ1-1, with D perhaps TRBD1 (6 bases). CDR3 size: 16 residues. V was shortened by 3 bases and J by 6 bases, with 21 bases between the two germline ends. CDR1 is SGDLS, CDR2 YYNGEE, per germline. CDR3 region: CASSDSWTAPRPEAFF. CDR3 nucleotides: TGTGCCAGCAGCGACTCCTGGACAGCGCCTCGTCCTGAAGCTTTCTTT.

V gene TRBV6-1 combines with J gene TRBJ2-3; 8 bases match TRBD2. The ends lost 1 base at V and 3 bases at J; junction bases unmatched: 3. The germline CDR1 and CDR2 sequences are MNHNS and SASEGT. CDR3 length: 15 residues. The CDR3 sequence: CASSEGRGATDTQYF. CDR3 nucleotides: TGTGCCAGCAGTGAAGGGCGGGGGGCAACAGATACGCAGTATTTT.

The CDR3 protein is CASSFLGIALTDTQYF. For the CDR3, the DNA is TGTGCCAGCAGTTTCTTAGGTATAGCGCTCACAGATACGCAGTATTTT. This chain links TRBV27 with TRBJ2-3; tentatively, D is TRBD2 (5 bases). Per the germline V gene, CDR1 is MNHEY and CDR2 is SMNVEV (reference sequence). This CDR3 has 16 amino acids. V shed 3 bases and J shed 2 bases, with 15 bases lying between them.

The chain is built from TRBV6-1 and TRBJ1-2, with TRBD1 matching 8 bases. Per germline, CDR1 MNHNS and CDR2 SASEGT. The CDR3 runs 14 residues. V shed 6 bases and J 2 bases; nucleotides not matched to a gene: 5. DNA of the CDR3: TGTGCCAGCAGACCGGACAGGGCGAACTATGGCTACACCTTC. Translation gives CASRPDRANYGYTF.

This clone showed up just a few times. The CDR3 nucleotides are TGTGCCAGCAGGTTACTGGGGGGCTACGAGCAGTACTTC. It encodes CASRLLGGYEQYF. The V gene is TRBV27, the J gene TRBJ2-7; a possible D gene is TRBD2 (6 bases). The CDR3 is 13 amino acids. CDR1 is MNHEY and CDR2 is SMNVEV in the germline V gene (reference sequence). V lost 6 bases and J 3 bases, leaving 12 bases between the germline ends.